Detailed here is one TCR beta chain. V was clipped by 0 bases and J by 8 bases, with 13 bases between them. CDR1 and CDR2 (germline): LGHNA, YSLEER. This CDR3 is 14 amino acids long. This sample was included in a study of blood T cell repertoires in COVID-19. Study overall: The study drew acute and convalescent COVID-19 samples from the United States, Italy and Spain. T cells, B-cell-depleted T cells, or PBMCs supplied cDNA or gDNA.

Original processing methods: Amplifying reference gene primers gave estimates of nucleated cell counts. Profiled with immunoSEQ multiplex PCR; TCRdb holds only in-frame clones, not every one. The DNA was the basis for D and trimming; V, J and clone size are from that table. Among about 160,000 clones listed, approximately 75% were seen once. This receptor was taken from a human donor in a cohort sampled during active COVID-19. The rearrangement links TRBV4-3 to TRBJ1-2, with D unresolved. Sequencing was performed on peripheral blood. Here the CDR3 reads CASSQDRQVYGYTF. CDR3 DNA sequence: TGCGCCAGCAGCCAAGATCGCCAGGTCTACGGCTACACCTTC.